The sequence of this TCR beta chain was determined in a study of prognosis after radiotherapy for stage I lung cancer (dated by TCRdb to the early 2020s). Regarding the research as a whole: Between early 2018 and early 2019, roughly 18 patients with stage I NSCLC were enrolled in Nanjing, China. The study profiled peripheral blood TCR beta repertoires from stage I NSCLC patients before and after stereotactic body radiotherapy and related them to distant failure. Every patient was regarded as medically inoperable, because of comorbidities in approximately 12 cases and refusal of surgery in roughly 7 cases. SBRT was delivered in 3 to 5 fractions with a biologically effective dose of at least 100 Gy, and image-guided IMRT or VMAT was used for delivery. The study took one blood sample before SBRT and one after SBRT from each of around 19 patients and sequenced all 40 or so samples. The cohort was made up of about twelve men and about 6 women, with a median age of approximately 74 years and an age range of about 50 to 90 years. SBRT was not combined with any concurrent therapy in any patient. There were around 15 patients with newly diagnosed primary stage I lung tumors and about five patients with oligometastatic NSCLC after surgical resection of the primary tumor. Four of the 19 patients developed distant metastases after SBRT, at a median of approximately 7 months; the other 15 showed no significant progression. Some twelve patients had adenocarcinoma and seven had squamous cell carcinoma as the tumor histology. Study-level results and caveats: A decrease in unique TCR clone counts was observed after SBRT (median 10,088 before versus around 6,200 after; Wilcoxon paired P=0.011). TRBV and TRBJ usage frequencies reportedly varied with metastasis status, involving two V genes at baseline and 8 or 9 V and two J genes after SBRT. No adjustment for multiple comparisons was applied to any of the reported P values. Post-SBRT Shannon entropy and its change from baseline were lower in patients who developed distant metastases; baseline Shannon entropy was not associated with metastases. The small cohort and short follow-up limited the study, so independent validation of the findings is needed. Whether the expanded TCR clones were tumor-specific was not determined.

All patients had node-negative disease on CT and PET/CT, and none had a history of other malignancies or prior chemotherapy or radiotherapy. At each of two time points, roughly 6.5 milliliters of peripheral venous blood were collected in EDTA tubes. Ficoll-Paque Plus density-gradient centrifugation was used to isolate PBMCs. Immediately after collection, samples were stored at -80 degrees C until analysis. This clonotype came up a few times. The specificity of this receptor is unknown. Given a much more abundant clone one base away, this may be a read error. Two rounds of multiplex PCR on genomic DNA were used to amplify the TCR beta CDR3 region. The first PCR round used primers specific to each TRBV and TRBJ gene, with sequences filed in Chinese patent CN105087789A. The second PCR round used universal primers. The Roche High Pure PCR Template Preparation Kit was used to extract genomic DNA from frozen PBMCs. Paired-end sequencing with 151 bp reads was performed on the libraries using an Illumina HiSeq 3000. The paper's data handling went like this. CutAdapt was used to remove raw reads lacking the multiplex PCR primer sequences. PEAR was used to merge high-quality paired reads into contigs. MiXCR assigned TRB V, D and J gene segments to each contig by aligning to reference sequences. CDR3 sequences were clustered by base quality and sequence similarity to remove sequencing errors. Shannon entropy normalized by the natural log of productive TCR sequence number was used as the measure of diversity. Clonality was defined as one minus Shannon entropy divided by the natural log of the number of unique clonotypes. Progression-free survival cut-offs for repertoire metrics were chosen using the Youden index of ROC curves, with analyses run in R 3.5.3. The public sequencing data were trimmed at Q25 with fastp and processed into clonotypes with MiXCR by TCRdb, which kept only in-frame beta chains. Each entry merges the rows of one CDR3 protein and shows their most common DNA and genes. The V and J calls, along with clone size, are taken from TCRdb and not from the paper's own processing. This sample comprises some 56,000 distinct CDR3 sequences, around a quarter of them detected only once. The ten largest make up about 7.5% of the sample.

The sequence derives from a donor aged 50 or older with non-small cell lung cancer. Sequencing used PBMCs, obtained before or after stereotactic body radiation therapy (not recorded which).

The nucleotides read TGTGCCAGCAGCGATGGAGGCTCCTTTGGAAACACCATATATTTT. Its product reads: CASSDGGSFGNTIYF. The sequence links TRBV6-1 to TRBJ1-3, with the D segment identity uncertain. Trimming at the junction amounts to 6 bases on V and 3 bases on J, and the germline ends lie 15 bases apart. Including cysteine and phenylalanine, the CDR3 has 15 amino acids. CDR3 DNA only is kept here, 45 bases in frame from base 1. Taken from the germline V gene, the CDR1 and CDR2 loops are MNHNS and SASEGT.